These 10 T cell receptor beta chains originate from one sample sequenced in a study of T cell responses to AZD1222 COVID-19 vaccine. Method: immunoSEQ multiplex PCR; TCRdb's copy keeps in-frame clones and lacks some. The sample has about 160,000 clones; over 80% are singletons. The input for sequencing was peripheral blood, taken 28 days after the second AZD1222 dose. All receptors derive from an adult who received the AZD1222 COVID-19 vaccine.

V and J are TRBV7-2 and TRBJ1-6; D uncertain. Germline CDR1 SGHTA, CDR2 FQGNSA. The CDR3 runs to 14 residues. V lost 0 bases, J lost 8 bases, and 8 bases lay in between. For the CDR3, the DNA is TGTGCCAGCAGCTTAGCCGGTCGGTATTCACCCCTCCACTTT. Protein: CASSLAGRYSPLHF. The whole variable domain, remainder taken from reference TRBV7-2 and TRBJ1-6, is GAGVSQSPSNKVTEKGKDVELRCDPISGHTALYWYRQSLGQGLEFLIYFQGNSAPDKSGLPSDRFSAERTGGSVSTLTIQRTQQEDSAVYLCASSLAGRYSPLHFGNGTRLTVT.

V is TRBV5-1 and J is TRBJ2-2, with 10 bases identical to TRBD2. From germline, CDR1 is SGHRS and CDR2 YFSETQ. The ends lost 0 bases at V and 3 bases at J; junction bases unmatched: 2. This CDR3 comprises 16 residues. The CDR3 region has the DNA TGCGCCAGCAGCTTGGCTAGCGGGGGTTACACCGGGGAGCTGTTTTTT. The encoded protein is CASSLASGGYTGELFF.

The CDR3 reads CASSAPGTKNTEAFF. DNA of the CDR3: TGTGCCAGCAGCGCCCCCGGGACAAAGAACACTGAAGCTTTCTTT. J is TRBJ1-1 and V is TRBV9, with a weak D call TRBD1 (6 bases). CDR3 length: 15 amino acids. The germline gives CDR1 SGDLS, CDR2 YYNGEE. Deletions cut 3 bases from V and 1 base from J, with 13 bases between.

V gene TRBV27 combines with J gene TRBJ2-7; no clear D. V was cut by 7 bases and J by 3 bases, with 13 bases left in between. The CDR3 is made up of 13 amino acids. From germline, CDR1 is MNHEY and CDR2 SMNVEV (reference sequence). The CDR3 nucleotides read TGTGCCAGCACCACCCGGTGGGGCTACGAGCAGTACTTC. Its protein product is CASTTRWGYEQYF.

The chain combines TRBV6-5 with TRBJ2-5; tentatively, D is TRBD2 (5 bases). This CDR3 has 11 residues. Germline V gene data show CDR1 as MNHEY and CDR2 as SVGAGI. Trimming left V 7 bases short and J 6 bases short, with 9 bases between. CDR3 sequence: CASKDGKTQYF. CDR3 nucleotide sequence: TGTGCCAGCAAAGACGGGAAGACCCAGTACTTC.

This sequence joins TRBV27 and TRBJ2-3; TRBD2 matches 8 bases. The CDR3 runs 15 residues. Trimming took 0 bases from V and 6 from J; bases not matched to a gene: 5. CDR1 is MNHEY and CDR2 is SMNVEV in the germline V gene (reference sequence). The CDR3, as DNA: TGTGCCAGCAGTTTATCGTTTCCGGGGGGGGATACGCAGTATTTT. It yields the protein CASSLSFPGGDTQYF.

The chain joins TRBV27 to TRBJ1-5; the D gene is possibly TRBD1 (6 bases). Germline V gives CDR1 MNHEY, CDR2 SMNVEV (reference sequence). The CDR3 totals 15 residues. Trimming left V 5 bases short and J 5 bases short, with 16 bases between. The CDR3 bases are TGTGCCAGCAGTCCCGTCGGGGGCGAGCATCAGCCCCAGCATTTT. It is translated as CASSPVGGEHQPQHF.

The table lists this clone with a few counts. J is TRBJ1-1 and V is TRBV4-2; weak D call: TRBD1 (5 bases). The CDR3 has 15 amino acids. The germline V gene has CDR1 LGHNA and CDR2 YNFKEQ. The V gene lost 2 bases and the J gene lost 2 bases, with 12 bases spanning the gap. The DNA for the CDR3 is TGTGCCAGCAGCCAAATGGGGACGGCTAACACTGAAGCTTTCTTT. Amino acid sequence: CASSQMGTANTEAFF.

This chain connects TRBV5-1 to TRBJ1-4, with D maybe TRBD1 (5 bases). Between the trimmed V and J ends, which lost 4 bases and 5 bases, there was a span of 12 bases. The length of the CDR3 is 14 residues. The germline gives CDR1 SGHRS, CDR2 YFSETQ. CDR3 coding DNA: TGCGCCAGCAGCCCGGGACTTGAAAATGAAAAACTGTTTTTT. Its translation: CASSPGLENEKLFF.

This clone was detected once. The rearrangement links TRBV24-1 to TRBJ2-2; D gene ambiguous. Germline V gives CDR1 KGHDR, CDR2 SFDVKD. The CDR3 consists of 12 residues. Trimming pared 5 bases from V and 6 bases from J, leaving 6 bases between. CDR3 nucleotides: TGTGCCACCAGTGCCCCCTCCGGGGAGCTGTTTTTT. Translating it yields CATSAPSGELFF.